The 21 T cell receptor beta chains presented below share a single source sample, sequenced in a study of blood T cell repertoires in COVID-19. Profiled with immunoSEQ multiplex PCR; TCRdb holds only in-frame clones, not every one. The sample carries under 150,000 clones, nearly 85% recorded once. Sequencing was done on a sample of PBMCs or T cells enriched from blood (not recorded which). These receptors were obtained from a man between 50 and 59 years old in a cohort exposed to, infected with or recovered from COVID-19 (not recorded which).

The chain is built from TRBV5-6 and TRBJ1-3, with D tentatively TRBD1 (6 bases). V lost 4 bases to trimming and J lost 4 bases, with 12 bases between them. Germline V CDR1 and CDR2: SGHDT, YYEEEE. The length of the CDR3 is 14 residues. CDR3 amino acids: CASSAGARGNTIYF. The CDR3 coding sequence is TGTGCCAGCAGCGCAGGGGCGCGCGGAAACACCATATATTTT.

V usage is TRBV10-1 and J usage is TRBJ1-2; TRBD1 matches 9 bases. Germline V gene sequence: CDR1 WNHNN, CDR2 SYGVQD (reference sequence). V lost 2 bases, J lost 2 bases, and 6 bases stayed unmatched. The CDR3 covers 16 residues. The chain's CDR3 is CASSEAPGTGNYGYTF. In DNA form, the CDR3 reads TGCGCCAGCAGTGAGGCCCCAGGGACAGGGAACTATGGCTACACCTTC.

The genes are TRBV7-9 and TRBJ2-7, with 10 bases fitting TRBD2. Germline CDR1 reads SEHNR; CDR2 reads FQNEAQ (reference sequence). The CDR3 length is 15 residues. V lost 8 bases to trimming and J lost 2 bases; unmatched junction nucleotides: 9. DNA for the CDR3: TGTGCCAGCCGGGGAGGAACTAGCGGGACCTACGAGCAGTACTTC. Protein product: CASRGGTSGTYEQYF.

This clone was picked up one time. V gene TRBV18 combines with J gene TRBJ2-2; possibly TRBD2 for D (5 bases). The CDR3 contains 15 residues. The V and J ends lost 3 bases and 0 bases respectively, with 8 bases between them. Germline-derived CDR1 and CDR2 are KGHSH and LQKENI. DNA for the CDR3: TGTGCCAGCTCACCTGGGAGCCCGAACACCGGGGAGCTGTTTTTT. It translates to CASSPGSPNTGELFF.

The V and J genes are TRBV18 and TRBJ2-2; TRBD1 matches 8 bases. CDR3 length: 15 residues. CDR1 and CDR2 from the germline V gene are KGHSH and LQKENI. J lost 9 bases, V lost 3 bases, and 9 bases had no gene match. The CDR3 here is CASSPGQGGSRELFF. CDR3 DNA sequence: TGTGCCAGCTCACCCGGACAGGGAGGAAGCCGGGAGCTGTTTTTT.

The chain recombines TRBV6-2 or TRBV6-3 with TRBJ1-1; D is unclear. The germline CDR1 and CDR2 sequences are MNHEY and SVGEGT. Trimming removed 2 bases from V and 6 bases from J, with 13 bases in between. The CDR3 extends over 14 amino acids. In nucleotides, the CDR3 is TGTGCCAGCAGTTACCTGAGGGTACAGCCTGAAGCTTTCTTT. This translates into CASSYLRVQPEAFF.

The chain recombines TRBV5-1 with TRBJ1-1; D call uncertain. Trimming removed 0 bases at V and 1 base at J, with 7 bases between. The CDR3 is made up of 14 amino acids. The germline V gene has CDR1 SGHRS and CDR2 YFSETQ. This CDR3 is CASSLEQSNTEAFF. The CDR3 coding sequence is TGCGCCAGCAGCTTGGAACAGTCGAACACTGAAGCTTTCTTT.

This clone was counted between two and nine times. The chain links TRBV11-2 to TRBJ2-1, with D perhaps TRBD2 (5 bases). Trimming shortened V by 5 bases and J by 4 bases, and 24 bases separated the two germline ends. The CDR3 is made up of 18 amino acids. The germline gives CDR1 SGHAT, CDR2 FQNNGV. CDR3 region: CASSPRTLGGSSYNEQFF. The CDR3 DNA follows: TGTGCCAGCAGCCCCCGCACCTTGGGCGGGTCCAGTTACAATGAGCAGTTCTTC. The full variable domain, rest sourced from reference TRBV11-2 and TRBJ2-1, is EAGVAQSPRYKIIEKRQSVAFWCNPISGHATLYWYQQILGQGPKLLIQFQNNGVVDDSQLPKDRFSAERLKGVDSTLKIQPAKLEDSAVYLCASSPRTLGGSSYNEQFFGPGTRLTVL.

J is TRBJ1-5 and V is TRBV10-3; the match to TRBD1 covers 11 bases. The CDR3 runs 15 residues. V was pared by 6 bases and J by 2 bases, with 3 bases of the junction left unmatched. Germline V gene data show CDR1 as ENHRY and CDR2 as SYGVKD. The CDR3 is CAISEGQGGNQPQHF. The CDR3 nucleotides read TGTGCCATCAGCGAGGGACAGGGGGGCAATCAGCCCCAGCATTTT.

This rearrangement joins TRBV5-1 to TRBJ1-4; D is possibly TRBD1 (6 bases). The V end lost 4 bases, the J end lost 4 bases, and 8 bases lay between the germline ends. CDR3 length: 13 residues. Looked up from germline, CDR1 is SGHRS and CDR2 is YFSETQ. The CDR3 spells CASSQGGNEKLFF. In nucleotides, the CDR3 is TGCGCCAGCAGCCAAGGGGGTAATGAAAAACTGTTTTTT.

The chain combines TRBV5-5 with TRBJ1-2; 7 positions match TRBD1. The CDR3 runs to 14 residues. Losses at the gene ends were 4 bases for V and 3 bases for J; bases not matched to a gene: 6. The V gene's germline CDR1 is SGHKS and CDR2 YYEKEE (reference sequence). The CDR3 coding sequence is TGTGCCAGCAGCGAATACGACAGGGACTATGGCTACACCTTC. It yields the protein CASSEYDRDYGYTF.

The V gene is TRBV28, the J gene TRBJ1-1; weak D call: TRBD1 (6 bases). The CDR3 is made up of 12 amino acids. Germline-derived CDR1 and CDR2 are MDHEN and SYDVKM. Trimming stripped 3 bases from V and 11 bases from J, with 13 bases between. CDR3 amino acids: CASSFLTQGAFF. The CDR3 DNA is TGTGCCAGCAGTTTCCTTACCCAGGGGGCTTTCTTT.

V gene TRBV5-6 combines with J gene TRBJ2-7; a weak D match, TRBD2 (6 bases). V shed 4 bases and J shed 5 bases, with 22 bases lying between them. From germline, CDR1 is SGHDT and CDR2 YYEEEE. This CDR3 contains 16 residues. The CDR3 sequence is CASSRATGGSNDEQYF. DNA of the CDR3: TGTGCCAGCAGCCGCGCCACCGGGGGTTCTAACGACGAGCAGTACTTC. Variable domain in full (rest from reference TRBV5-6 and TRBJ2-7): DAGVTQSPTHLIKTRGQQVTLRCSPKSGHDTVSWYQQALGQGPQFIFQYYEEEERQRGNFPDRFSGHQFPNYSSELNVNALLLGDSALYLCASSRATGGSNDEQYFGPGTRLTVT.

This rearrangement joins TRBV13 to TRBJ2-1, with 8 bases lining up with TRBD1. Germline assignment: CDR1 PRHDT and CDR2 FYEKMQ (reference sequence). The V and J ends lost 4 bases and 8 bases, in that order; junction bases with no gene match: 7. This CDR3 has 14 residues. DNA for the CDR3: TGTGCCAGCAGCTCCCTCCAGGGGGCCGATGAGCAGTTCTTC. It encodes CASSSLQGADEQFF.

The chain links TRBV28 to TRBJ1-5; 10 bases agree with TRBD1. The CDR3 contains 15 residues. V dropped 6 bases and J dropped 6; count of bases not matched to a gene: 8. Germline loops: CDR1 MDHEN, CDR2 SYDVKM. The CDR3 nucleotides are TGTGCCAGCAGACTCGACAGGGGGCTTAGTCAGCCCCAGCATTTT. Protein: CASRLDRGLSQPQHF.

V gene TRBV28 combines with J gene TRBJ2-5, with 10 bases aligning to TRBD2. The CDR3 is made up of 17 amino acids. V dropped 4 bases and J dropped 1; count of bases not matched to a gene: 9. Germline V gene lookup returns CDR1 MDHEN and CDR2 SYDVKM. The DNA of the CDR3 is TGTGCCAGCAGTTCAGGACTAGCGGACCCCTCCCAAGAGACCCAGTACTTC. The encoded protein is CASSSGLADPSQETQYF.

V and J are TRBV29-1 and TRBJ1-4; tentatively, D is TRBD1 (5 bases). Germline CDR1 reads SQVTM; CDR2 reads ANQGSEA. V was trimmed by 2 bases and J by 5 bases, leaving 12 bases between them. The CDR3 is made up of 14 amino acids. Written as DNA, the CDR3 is TGCAGCGTTGAACTCGGGGGGATCAATGAAAAACTGTTTTTT. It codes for CSVELGGINEKLFF.

The CDR3 is CASSGRDSMNSPLAKNIQYF. CDR3 sequence (DNA): TGTGCCAGCAGCGGCCGGGACTCAATGAATTCACCACTAGCCAAAAACATTCAGTACTTC. The chain joins TRBV3-1 (or the pseudogene TRBV3-2) to TRBJ2-4; the D gene is possibly TRBD2 (6 bases). CDR3 length: 20 amino acids. In germline, CDR1 is LGHDT, CDR2 YNNKEL (reference sequence). V lost 5 bases and J lost 0, with 26 bases in between.

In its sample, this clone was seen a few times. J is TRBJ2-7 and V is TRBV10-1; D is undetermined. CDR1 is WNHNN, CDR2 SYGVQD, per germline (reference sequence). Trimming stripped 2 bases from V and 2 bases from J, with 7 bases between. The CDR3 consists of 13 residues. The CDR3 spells CASSEGRTYEQYF. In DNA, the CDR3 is TGCGCCAGCAGTGAGGGGCGTACCTACGAGCAGTACTTC.

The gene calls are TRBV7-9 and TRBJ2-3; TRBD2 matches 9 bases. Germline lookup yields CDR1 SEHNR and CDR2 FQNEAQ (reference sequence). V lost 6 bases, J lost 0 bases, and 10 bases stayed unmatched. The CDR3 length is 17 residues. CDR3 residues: CASSPVGLAGSTDTQYF. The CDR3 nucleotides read TGTGCCAGCAGTCCGGTGGGGCTAGCGGGGAGCACAGATACGCAGTATTTT.

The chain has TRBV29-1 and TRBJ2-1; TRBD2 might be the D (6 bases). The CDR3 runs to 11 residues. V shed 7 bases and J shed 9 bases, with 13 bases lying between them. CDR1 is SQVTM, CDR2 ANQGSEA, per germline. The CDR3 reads CSALEGSEQFF. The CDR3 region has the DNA TGCAGCGCACTGGAGGGGAGTGAGCAGTTCTTC.